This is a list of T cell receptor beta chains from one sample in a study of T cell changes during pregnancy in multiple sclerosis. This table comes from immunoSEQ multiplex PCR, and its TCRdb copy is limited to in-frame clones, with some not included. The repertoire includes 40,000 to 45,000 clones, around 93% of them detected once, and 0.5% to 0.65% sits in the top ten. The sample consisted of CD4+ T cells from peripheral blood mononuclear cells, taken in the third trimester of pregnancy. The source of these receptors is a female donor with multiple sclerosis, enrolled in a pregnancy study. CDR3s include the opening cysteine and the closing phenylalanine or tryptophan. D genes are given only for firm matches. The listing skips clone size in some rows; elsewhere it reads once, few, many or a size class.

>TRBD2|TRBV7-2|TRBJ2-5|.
CASSLGKTSGASRETQYF
TGTGCCAGCAGCTTAGGAAAAACTAGCGGGGCCTCCCGGGAGACCCAGTACTTC
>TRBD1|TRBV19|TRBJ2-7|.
CASSILGTGDEQYF
TGTGCCAGTAGTATCTTGGGGACAGGGGACGAGCAGTACTTC
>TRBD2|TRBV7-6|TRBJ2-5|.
CASSFSGGTGETQYF
TGTGCCAGCAGCTTCAGCGGGGGAACCGGGGAGACCCAGTACTTC
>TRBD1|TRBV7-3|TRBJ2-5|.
CASSCGQGWETQYF
TGTGCCAGCAGCTGCGGACAGGGGTGGGAGACCCAGTACTTC
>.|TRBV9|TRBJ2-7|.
CASSRDGSSYEQYF
TGTGCCAGCAGCCGGGACGGGAGCTCCTACGAGCAGTACTTC
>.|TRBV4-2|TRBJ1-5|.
CASSQEPQGNQPQHF
TGTGCCAGCAGCCAAGAACCGCAGGGTAATCAGCCCCAGCATTTT
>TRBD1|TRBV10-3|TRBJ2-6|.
CAIAGTGASGANVLTF
TGTGCCATCGCCGGGACAGGGGCTTCTGGGGCCAACGTCCTGACTTTC
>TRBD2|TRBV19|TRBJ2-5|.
CASSELAIQTQYF
TGTGCCAGTAGTGAACTAGCGATCCAGACCCAGTACTTC
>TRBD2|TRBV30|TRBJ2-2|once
CASPPKREGSTGELFF
TGTGCCTCCCCACCGAAGCGGGAGGGATCCACCGGGGAGCTGTTTTTT
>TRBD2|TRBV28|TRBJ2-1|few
CASSGWGGDYNEQFF
TGTGCCAGCAGTGGGTGGGGGGGAGACTACAATGAGCAGTTCTTC
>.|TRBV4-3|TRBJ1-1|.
CASSQGRDTEAFF
TGCGCCAGCAGCCAAGGCCGGGACACTGAAGCTTTCTTT
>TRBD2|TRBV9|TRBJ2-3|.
CASSVAPSGGPRSDTQYF
TGTGCCAGCAGCGTAGCTCCTAGCGGGGGCCCTAGGTCAGATACGCAGTATTTT
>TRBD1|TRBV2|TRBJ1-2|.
CASSRDRGWGGYTF
TGTGCCAGCAGTCGGGACAGGGGGTGGGGAGGCTACACCTTC
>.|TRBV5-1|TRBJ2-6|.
CASSIGGTGANVLTF
TGCGCCAGCAGCATAGGGGGAACTGGGGCCAACGTCCTGACTTTC
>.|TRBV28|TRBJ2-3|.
CASSFQPNRVWTDTQYF
TGTGCCAGCAGTTTCCAACCCAACAGGGTGTGGACAGATACGCAGTATTTT
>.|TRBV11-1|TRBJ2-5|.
CASSPWEGDSFQETQYF
TGTGCCAGCAGCCCCTGGGAAGGTGACAGCTTCCAAGAGACCCAGTACTTC
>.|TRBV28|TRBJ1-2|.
CASSLGQSGYTF
TGTGCCAGCAGCCTGGGGCAGTCGGGCTACACCTTC